The source of this TCR beta chain is a study of human CD8 memory T cell subsets. The study's findings and limits: Chao1-based estimation suggested that stem-like memory T cells exhibit greater diversity than precursor exhausted T cells. Only minimal overlap was seen between the stem-like memory and the precursor exhausted T cell repertoires.

Germline V CDR1 and CDR2: MGHRA, YSYEKL. The CDR3 spans 14 residues. TCR beta was sequenced from UMI-tagged 5' RACE libraries. Reanalyzing the 5' RACE reads, TCRdb keeps one entry per CDR3 protein, without DNA. Recorded here are 7,000 to 8,500 distinct CDR3 sequences; the top ten clones represent more than 20%. Turning to this clonotype: Its antigen is unknown.

Buffy coats donated by healthy individuals were the origin of the PBMC. Material: CD8+ T cells from PBMCs. V is TRBV4-1 and J is TRBJ2-2. This clonotype originated in a human donor in good health. The CDR3 spells CASSHGVAAGELFF.